This T cell receptor (beta chain) was found in a study of cytomegalovirus exposure and HLA in healthy donors. The study's findings and limits: For most subjects, TCR beta sequences were reported to predict HLA-A and HLA-B alleles with accuracy.

With regard to this clone: Its target is unknown. This sample includes further DNA sequences coding for the same CDR3.

V lost 0 bases, J lost 10 bases, and 9 bases lay in between. The CDR3 covers 11 residues. CDR1 and CDR2 from the germline V gene are DFQATT and SNEGSKA (reference sequence). A multiplex PCR was run with 60 Vbeta primers and 13 Jbeta primers. Only in-frame clones appear in the TCRdb table, and some are missing; sequencing was by immunoSEQ multiplex PCR. The sample has 130,000 to 150,000 clones; 60% to 85% are singletons. Sequencing was performed on PBMCs. This rearrangement joins TRBV20-1 to TRBJ1-1; maybe TRBD1 (6 bases). This clonotype was sampled from a man younger than 30 in good health and CMV-seronegative. The CDR3, as DNA: TGCAGTGCTAGAGAGGACAGATCAGCTTTCTTT. This sequence encodes CSAREDRSAFF.